This T cell receptor (beta chain) was sequenced for a study of beta chain features in type 1 diabetes. On this clone: The target antigen is unknown.

Broader study findings: A closer apparent resemblance between naive, central memory and Treg TCRB repertoires was seen in patients than in healthy donors. Among patients with Type 1 diabetes, TCRB CDR3s were moderately but significantly shorter in every one of the four CD4+ subsets.

The isolated RNA, all of it, was reverse transcribed, so expressed TCRB transcripts were what got sequenced. The assay was immunoSEQ multiplex PCR, and TCRdb's table has in-frame clones only and misses some. The table includes about 300,000 clones, roughly 13% detected once. The sample was naive CD4+ T cells from blood. The TCR originated in a woman younger than 35 with type 1 diabetes.

CDR3 amino acids: CASSGDPGELFF. The CDR3 region has the DNA TGTGCCAGCAGCGGGGATCCCGGGGAGCTGTTTTTT. V is TRBV2 and J is TRBJ2-2, with D possibly TRBD2 on 5 matching bases. The V end was cut by 6 bases, the J end by 6 bases, with 8 bases between. Germline loops: CDR1 SNHLY, CDR2 FYNNEI. The CDR3 spans 12 residues.